Each of the 9 T cell receptor beta chains below was sequenced from the same sample in a study of cytomegalovirus exposure and HLA in healthy donors. Repertoires were generated with immunoSEQ multiplex PCR, while TCRdb's copy carries only in-frame clones and drops some. The table records 250,000 to 350,000 clones, roughly 88% of them present only once. Sequenced material: PBMCs. Receptors were obtained from a woman aged 18-29 years in good health and CMV-seronegative.

This clone was seen just once. This chain joins TRBV4-3 and TRBJ2-7; D gene unclear. CDR1 and CDR2 (germline): LGHNA, YSLEER. The CDR3 loop spans 17 amino acids. The ends were cut back, 1 base at V and 0 bases at J, with 16 bases in the middle. The CDR3 is CASSQGYGVLSSYEQYF. The CDR3 DNA follows: TGCGCCAGCAGCCAAGGTTATGGTGTGCTTAGCTCCTACGAGCAGTACTTC.

This clone turned up a few times. The CDR3 loop reads CASSVGATGANVLTF. The CDR3 DNA sequence: TGTGCCAGCAGTGTAGGGGCTACTGGGGCCAACGTCCTGACTTTC. This rearrangement joins TRBV2 to TRBJ2-6, with D perhaps matching TRBD1 (5 bases). Germline V gene lookup returns CDR1 SNHLY and CDR2 FYNNEI. With 4 bases removed from V and 2 bases from J, the gap between germline ends came to 9 bases. CDR3 length equals 15 residues.

V gene TRBV29-1 combines with J gene TRBJ2-7; 7 bases are shared with TRBD1. This CDR3 contains 16 residues. V was pared by 6 bases and J by 5 bases, with 19 bases of the junction left unmatched. Germline V gene lookup returns CDR1 SQVTM and CDR2 ANQGSEA. For the CDR3, the DNA is TGCAGCGTAACGGCCCTCACAGGGGCTAAGGGCCACGAGCAGTACTTC. Translated, it gives CSVTALTGAKGHEQYF.

The rearrangement uses TRBV23-1 and TRBJ1-5, with 9 bases matching TRBD1. TRBV23-1 is noted as an ORF with a role that remains uncertain. The CDR3 extends over 18 amino acids. The V segment lost 2 bases and the J segment 6 bases; nucleotides outside the gene matches: 14. The CDR3 reads CASSQADRGRSNGQPQHF. CDR3 DNA sequence: TGCGCCAGCAGTCAAGCGGACAGGGGAAGGTCAAATGGTCAGCCCCAGCATTTT.

The chain is built from TRBV5-4 and TRBJ1-2; 8 positions match TRBD1. The V gene end was trimmed by 1 base and the J gene end by 8 bases; junction bases not matched to a gene: 4. The CDR3 is 13 residues long. Germline CDR1 reads SGHNT; CDR2 reads YYREEE (reference sequence). The CDR3 loop is CASSLQGAGGYTF. The DNA of the CDR3 is TGTGCCAGCAGCTTGCAGGGGGCAGGAGGCTACACCTTC. The full variable domain, with the rest looked up from reference TRBV5-4 and TRBJ1-2, is ETGVTQSPTHLIKTRGQQVTLRCSSQSGHNTVSWYQQALGQGPQFIFQYYREEENGRGNFPPRFSGLQFPNYSSELNVNALELDDSALYLCASSLQGAGGYTFGSGTRLTVV.

This clone was seen more than once but under ten times. The gene calls are TRBV5-1 and TRBJ2-5; weak D call: TRBD1 (8 bases). Germline V gene sequence: CDR1 SGHRS, CDR2 YFSETQ. The CDR3 is made up of 15 amino acids. With 4 bases removed from V and 5 bases from J, the gap between germline ends came to 18 bases. The CDR3 here is CASSKGTGGEETQYF. The CDR3 DNA is TGCGCCAGCAGCAAAGGTACAGGGGGGGAGGAGACCCAGTACTTC.

The V gene is TRBV4-2, the J gene TRBJ2-7; 8 bases match TRBD1. This CDR3 comprises 16 residues. V lost 0 bases to trimming and J lost 6 bases; unmatched junction nucleotides: 10. Germline V lookup: CDR1 LGHNA, CDR2 YNFKEQ. In DNA form, the CDR3 reads TGTGCCAGCAGCCAAGATCCCCCGGACAGGGAAGGCGAGCAGTACTTC. This codes for CASSQDPPDREGEQYF.

The gene calls are TRBV25-1 and TRBJ2-3; D possibly corresponds to TRBD2 (6 bases). CDR1 is MGHDK, CDR2 SYGVNS, per germline. The V end lost 5 bases, the J end lost 5 bases, and 23 bases lay between the germline ends. This CDR3 has 17 amino acids. CDR3 region: CASSTEGFRGLGDTQYF. DNA for the CDR3: TGTGCCAGCAGTACGGAGGGGTTTAGGGGTTTGGGAGATACGCAGTATTTT.

The rearrangement joins TRBV28 to TRBJ2-7; no definite D call. V was trimmed by 9 bases and J by 3 bases, leaving 15 bases between them. From germline, CDR1 is MDHEN and CDR2 SYDVKM. This CDR3 region has 13 residues. In nucleotides, the CDR3 is TGTGCCAGGGCCCGGAGTAAGATCTACGAGCAGTACTTC. Residues: CARARSKIYEQYF.